This is a list of T cell receptor beta chains from one sample in a study of T cell responses to AZD1222 COVID-19 vaccine. TCRdb keeps only in-frame clones here, not all; method: immunoSEQ multiplex PCR. The sample has 150,000 to 180,000 clones, less than 90% seen once. Sample: peripheral blood, taken on day 0 of AZD1222 vaccination. The receptors stem from an adult in good health. The CDR3 runs from the conserved cysteine through the conserved F or W. D genes are given only for firm matches. Some rows have no size entry. The others give once, few or many, or a class for an expanded clone.

D	V	size	length	J	DNA	CDR3
.	TRBV7-9	.	12	TRBJ1-2	TGTGCCAGCAGGGGAACGGGGGATGGCTACACCTTC	CASRGTGDGYTF
.	TRBV19	.	15	TRBJ1-6	TGTGCCAGTAGAGTGGACCGCTCCTATAATTCACCCCTCCACTTT	CASRVDRSYNSPLHF
.	TRBV7-2	.	13	TRBJ2-2	TGTGCCAGCAGTGGACTGATCACCGGGGAGCTGTTTTTT	CASSGLITGELFF
TRBD1	TRBV10-3	.	15	TRBJ2-1	TGTGCCATCAGTGAGGGACAGGGTAGGGAAAGTGAGCAGTTCTTC	CAISEGQGRESEQFF
TRBD1	TRBV6-5	.	14	TRBJ1-4	TGTGCCAGCAGGTTCCGGGACAGGGAGGAAAAACTGTTTTTT	CASRFRDREEKLFF
TRBD2	TRBV2	.	14	TRBJ2-1	TGTGCCAGCAGCTTAGCGGGGGGGCACAATGAGCAGTTCTTC	CASSLAGGHNEQFF
TRBD1	TRBV6-6	.	13	TRBJ1-3	TGTGCCAGCAGTTCAAGACAGGGAGACACCATATATTTT	CASSSRQGDTIYF
TRBD1	TRBV27	.	14	TRBJ1-2	TGTGCCACGGGACAGGGGACGACTAACTATGGCTACACCTTC	CATGQGTTNYGYTF
.	TRBV6-5	.	14	TRBJ1-1	TGTGCCAGCTTCTCAGAGTACATGAACACTGAAGCTTTCTTT	CASFSEYMNTEAFF
.	TRBV6-1	once	15	TRBJ1-2	TGTGCCAGCAGTGAAGCGGTTCGGGGTATCTATGGCTACACCTTC	CASSEAVRGIYGYTF
TRBD1	TRBV19	.	12	TRBJ1-2	TGTGCCACCTCGGACAGGGAACGAGACTACACCTTC	CATSDRERDYTF
TRBD2	TRBV9	.	15	TRBJ2-3	TGTGCCAGCAGCGTAGAGCGGGGGGGAAGAGATACGCAGTATTTT	CASSVERGGRDTQYF
.	TRBV11-2	.	16	TRBJ1-6	TGTGCCAGCAGCTTGCAGGGATCTCCTTATAATTCACCCCTCCACTTT	CASSLQGSPYNSPLHF
.	TRBV29-1	.	13	TRBJ1-1	TGCAGCGTTGAATTGCGGCTGAACACTGAAGCTTTCTTT	CSVELRLNTEAFF
.	TRBV2	.	11	TRBJ2-5	TGTGCCAGCAGCCTATTTCAGACCCAGTACTTC	CASSLFQTQYF
TRBD1	TRBV7-2	.	15	TRBJ2-7	TGTGCCAGCAGCTTAATGGGGACAGGGGTCGGCGAGCAGTACTTC	CASSLMGTGVGEQYF
TRBD1	TRBV19	.	14	TRBJ1-5	TGTGCCAGTACTTATCAGGGGGGAGGTCAGCCCCAGCATTTT	CASTYQGGGQPQHF
.	TRBV5-1	.	13	TRBJ2-1	TGCGCCAGCAGCCTCCGCAGGGGCGATGAGCAGTTCTTC	CASSLRRGDEQFF
.	TRBV7-9	.	15	TRBJ2-7	TGTGCCAGCAGCCCTGGGTGGGGGCGGACGTACGAGCAGTACTTC	CASSPGWGRTYEQYF
.	TRBV5-6	few	14	TRBJ1-5	TGTGCCAGCAGCAGGGGAGGGAACAATCAGCCCCAGCATTTT	CASSRGGNNQPQHF
.	TRBV19	.	11	TRBJ1-2	TGTGCCAGTACCCCGGGGAATGGCTACACCTTC	CASTPGNGYTF
.	TRBV19	.	14	TRBJ1-6	TGTGCTAACGGGGGGCAGCCGTCTCATTCACCCCTCCACTTT	CANGGQPSHSPLHF
.	TRBV12-3/TRBV12-4	.	13	TRBJ1-1	TGTGCCAGCAGTTTGTGGGGAAGCACTGAAGCTTTCTTT	CASSLWGSTEAFF